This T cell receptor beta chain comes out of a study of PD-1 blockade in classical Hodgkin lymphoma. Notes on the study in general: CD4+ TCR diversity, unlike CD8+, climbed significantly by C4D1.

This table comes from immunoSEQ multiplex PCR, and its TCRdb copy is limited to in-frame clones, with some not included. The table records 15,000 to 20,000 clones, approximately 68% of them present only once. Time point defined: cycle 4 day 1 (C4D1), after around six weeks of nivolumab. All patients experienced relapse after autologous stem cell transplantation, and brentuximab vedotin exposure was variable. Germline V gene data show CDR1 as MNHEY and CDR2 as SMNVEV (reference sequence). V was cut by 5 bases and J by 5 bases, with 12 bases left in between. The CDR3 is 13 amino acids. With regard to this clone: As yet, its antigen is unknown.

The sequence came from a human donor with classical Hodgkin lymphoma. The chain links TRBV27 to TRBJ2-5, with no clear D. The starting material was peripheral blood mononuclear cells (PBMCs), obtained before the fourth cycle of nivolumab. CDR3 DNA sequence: TGTGCCAGCAGTCCCAACCGACTGGAGACCCAGTACTTC. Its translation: CASSPNRLETQYF.